This T cell receptor beta chain emerged from a study of shared clonotypes between healthy human individuals. Measured with immunoSEQ multiplex PCR; TCRdb has only the in-frame clones, and not every one. The data contain some 1 million clones, approximately 76% of them seen just once; the ten biggest clones take up roughly 1.4%. CDR1 and CDR2 from the germline V gene are SQVTM and ANQGSEA. Trimming pared 2 bases from V and 5 bases from J, leaving 15 bases between. This CDR3 is 14 amino acids long. This clone was counted between two and nine times. The TCR sequence derives from a man between 18 and 29 years old in good health. The chain recombines TRBV29-1 with TRBJ1-1; D is uncertain. Sequenced input: memory CD4+ T cells sorted from blood. The sample's subset: CD45RA-negative fraction. The CDR3 nucleotides read TGCAGCGTTGAACTCTCTTCCGGGTGGACTGAAGCTTTCTTT. It encodes CSVELSSGWTEAFF.